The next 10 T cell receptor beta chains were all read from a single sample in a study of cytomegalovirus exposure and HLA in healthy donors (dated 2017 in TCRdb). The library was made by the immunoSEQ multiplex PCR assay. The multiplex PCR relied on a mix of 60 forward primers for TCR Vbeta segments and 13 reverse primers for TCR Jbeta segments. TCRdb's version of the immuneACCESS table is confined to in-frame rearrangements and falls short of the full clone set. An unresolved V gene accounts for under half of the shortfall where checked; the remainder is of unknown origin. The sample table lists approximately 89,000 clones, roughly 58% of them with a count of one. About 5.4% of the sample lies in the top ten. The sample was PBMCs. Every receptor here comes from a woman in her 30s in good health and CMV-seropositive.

CDR3 in amino acids: CASSVGLAGGFSTDTQYF. The CDR3 coding sequence is TGTGCCAGCAGCGTAGGCCTAGCGGGGGGCTTTTCCACAGATACGCAGTATTTT. V and J are TRBV9 and TRBJ2-3; 11 bases are a match to TRBD2. Germline CDR1 SGDLS, CDR2 YYNGEE. This CDR3 is built from 18 residues. Trimming cost V 0 bases and J 2 bases; bases outside gene matches: 8.

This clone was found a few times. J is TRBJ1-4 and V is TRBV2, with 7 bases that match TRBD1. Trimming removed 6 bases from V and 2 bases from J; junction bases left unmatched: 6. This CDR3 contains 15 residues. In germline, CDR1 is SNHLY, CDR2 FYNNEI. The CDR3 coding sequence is TGTGCCAGCAGCCCATTACAGGGGACTAATGAAAAACTGTTTTTT. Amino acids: CASSPLQGTNEKLFF.

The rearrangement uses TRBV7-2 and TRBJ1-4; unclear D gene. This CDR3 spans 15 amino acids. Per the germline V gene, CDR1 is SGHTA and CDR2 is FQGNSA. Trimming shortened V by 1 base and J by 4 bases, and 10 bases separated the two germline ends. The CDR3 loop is CASSLGAGFNEKLFF. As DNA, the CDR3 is TGTGCCAGCAGCTTAGGCGCGGGTTTTAATGAAAAACTGTTTTTT. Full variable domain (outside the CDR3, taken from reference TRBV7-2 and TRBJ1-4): GAGVSQSPSNKVTEKGKDVELRCDPISGHTALYWYRQSLGQGLEFLIYFQGNSAPDKSGLPSDRFSAERTGGSVSTLTIQRTQQEDSAVYLCASSLGAGFNEKLFFGSGTQLSVL.

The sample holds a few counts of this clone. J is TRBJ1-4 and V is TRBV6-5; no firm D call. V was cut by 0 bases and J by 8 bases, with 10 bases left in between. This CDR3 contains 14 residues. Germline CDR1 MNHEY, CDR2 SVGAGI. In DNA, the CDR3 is TGTGCCAGCAGTTACTCCGGGGTGGGGGAAAAACTGTTTTTT. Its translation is CASSYSGVGEKLFF.

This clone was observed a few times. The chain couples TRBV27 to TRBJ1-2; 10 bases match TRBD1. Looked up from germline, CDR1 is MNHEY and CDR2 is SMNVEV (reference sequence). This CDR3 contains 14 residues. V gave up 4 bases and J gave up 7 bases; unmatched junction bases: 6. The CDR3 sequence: CASSYGQGEGGYTF. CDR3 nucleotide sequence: TGTGCCAGCAGTTATGGACAGGGGGAGGGTGGCTACACCTTC.

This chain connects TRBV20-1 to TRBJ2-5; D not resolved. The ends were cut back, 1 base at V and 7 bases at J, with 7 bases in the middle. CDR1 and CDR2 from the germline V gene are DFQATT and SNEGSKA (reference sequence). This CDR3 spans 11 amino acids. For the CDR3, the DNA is TGCAGTGCTAGAGCCCCGGGGACCCAGTACTTC. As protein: CSARAPGTQYF.

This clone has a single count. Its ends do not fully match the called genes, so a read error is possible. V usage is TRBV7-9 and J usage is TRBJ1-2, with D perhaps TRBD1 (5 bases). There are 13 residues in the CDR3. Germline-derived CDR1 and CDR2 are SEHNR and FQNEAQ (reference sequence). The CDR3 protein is CSSGRGPNYGYTF. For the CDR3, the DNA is TGCTCCTCGGGGAGGGGACCTAACTATGGCTACACCTTC.

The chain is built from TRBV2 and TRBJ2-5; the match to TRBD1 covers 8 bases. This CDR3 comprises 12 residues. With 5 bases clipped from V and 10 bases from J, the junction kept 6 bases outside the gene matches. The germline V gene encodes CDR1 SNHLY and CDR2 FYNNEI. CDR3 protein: CASSWTGKSQYF. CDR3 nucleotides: TGTGCCAGCAGTTGGACAGGGAAGAGCCAGTACTTC. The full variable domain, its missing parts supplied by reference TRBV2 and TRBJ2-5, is EPEVTQTPSHQVTQMGQEVILRCVPISNHLYFYWYRQILGQKVEFLVSFYNNEISEKSEIFDDQFSVERPDGSNFTLKIRSTKLEDSAMYFCASSWTGKSQYFGPGTRLLVL.

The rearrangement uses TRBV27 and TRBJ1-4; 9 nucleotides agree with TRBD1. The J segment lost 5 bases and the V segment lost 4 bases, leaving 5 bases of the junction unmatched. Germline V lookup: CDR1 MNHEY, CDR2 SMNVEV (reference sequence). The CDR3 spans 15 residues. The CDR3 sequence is CASSSQGAGNEKLFF. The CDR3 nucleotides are TGTGCCAGCAGTTCACAGGGGGCTGGGAATGAAAAACTGTTTTTT.

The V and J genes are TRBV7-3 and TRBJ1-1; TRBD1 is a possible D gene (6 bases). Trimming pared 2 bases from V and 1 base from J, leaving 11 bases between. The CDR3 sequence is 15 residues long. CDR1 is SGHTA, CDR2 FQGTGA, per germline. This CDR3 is CASSLLGAENTEAFF. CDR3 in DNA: TGTGCCAGCAGCTTATTGGGGGCGGAGAACACTGAAGCTTTCTTT.